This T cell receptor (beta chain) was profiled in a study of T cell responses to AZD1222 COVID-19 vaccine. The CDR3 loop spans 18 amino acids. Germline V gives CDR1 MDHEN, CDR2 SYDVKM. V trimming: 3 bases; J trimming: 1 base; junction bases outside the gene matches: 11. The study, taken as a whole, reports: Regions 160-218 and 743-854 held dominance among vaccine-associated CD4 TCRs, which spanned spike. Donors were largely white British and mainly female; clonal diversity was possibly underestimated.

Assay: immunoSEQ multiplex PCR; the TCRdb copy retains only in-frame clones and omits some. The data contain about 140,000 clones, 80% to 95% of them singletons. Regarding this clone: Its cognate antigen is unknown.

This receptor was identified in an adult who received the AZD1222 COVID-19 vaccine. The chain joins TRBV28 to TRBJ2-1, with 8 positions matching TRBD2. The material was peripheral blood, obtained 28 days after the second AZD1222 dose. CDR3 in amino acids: CASSFPMAGGLSYNEQFF. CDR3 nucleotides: TGTGCCAGCAGTTTTCCGATGGCGGGGGGTTTATCCTACAATGAGCAGTTCTTC.